Below are 26 T cell receptor beta chains sequenced from a single sample in a study of blood T cell repertoires in COVID-19 (TCRdb year 2020). Receptor amplification or capture employed the immunoSEQ multiplex PCR assay. Not all clones reach the TCRdb copy of this immuneACCESS table, which keeps in-frame sequences only. Checked studies attribute under half of the gap to unresolved V genes and leave the rest unexplained. The sample records 80,000 to 95,000 clones, roughly 89% of which are singletons. The ten largest clonotypes hold about 3.3% of the sample. The sample was peripheral blood. The receptors shown here come from a woman in her seventies with acute or convalescent COVID-19.

V and J are TRBV5-1 and TRBJ2-2; 8 nucleotides align to TRBD1. The CDR3 extends over 17 amino acids. V dropped 0 bases and J dropped 4; count of bases not matched to a gene: 8. Germline-derived CDR1 and CDR2 are SGHRS and YFSETQ. This CDR3 reads CASSLAPGQASTGELFF. The CDR3 DNA follows: TGCGCCAGCAGCTTGGCCCCGGGACAGGCGAGCACCGGGGAGCTGTTTTTT.

The V call is TRBV6-1, the J call TRBJ2-1; possibly TRBD1 for D (6 bases). The CDR3 is 15 residues long. CDR1 MNHNS and CDR2 SASEGT come from the germline V gene. Trimming took off 2 bases at V and 9 bases at J, with 17 bases between the two ends. CDR3 nucleotides: TGTGCCAGCAGTGAAAGGGGGTCCCTAGCCGTTGAGCAGTTCTTC. Protein: CASSERGSLAVEQFF.

J is TRBJ1-5 and V is TRBV7-8, with D unresolved. This CDR3 comprises 17 residues. V gave up 2 bases and J gave up 0 bases, with 14 bases separating them. Germline CDR1 is SGHVS and CDR2 is FQNEAQ. CDR3 amino acids: CASSLRPGGYSNQPQHF. The CDR3 coding sequence is TGTGCCAGCAGCTTAAGGCCGGGAGGGTATAGCAATCAGCCCCAGCATTTT.

This clone has a single count. The chain couples TRBV18 to TRBJ2-6; maybe TRBD2 (6 bases). This CDR3 has 17 amino acids. V shed 8 bases and J shed 0 bases, with 17 bases lying between them. The germline V gene encodes CDR1 KGHSH and CDR2 LQKENI. The CDR3 here is CASSGPDTYSGANVLTF. CDR3 bases: TGTGCCAGCAGCGGGCCCGACACCTACTCTGGGGCCAACGTCCTGACTTTC.

V is TRBV19 and J is TRBJ1-2; tentative D call: TRBD1 (5 bases). With 3 bases removed from V and 2 bases from J, the gap between germline ends came to 13 bases. Germline V gene lookup returns CDR1 LNHDA and CDR2 SQIVND (reference sequence). The CDR3 length is 15 residues. The CDR3 bases are TGTGCCAGTAGTATTATGGCGACAGAAAACTATGGCTACACCTTC. Encoded protein: CASSIMATENYGYTF.

This chain links TRBV7-9 with TRBJ2-3; TRBD2 aligns across 13 bases. The ends lost 3 bases at V and 6 bases at J; junction bases unmatched: 6. CDR1 is SEHNR and CDR2 is FQNEAQ in the germline V gene (reference sequence). The CDR3 contains 16 residues. CDR3 in amino acids: CASSLTSGGSPDTQYF. The CDR3 region has the DNA TGTGCCAGCAGCTTGACTAGCGGGGGGAGCCCCGATACGCAGTATTTT.

The chain is built from TRBV5-1 and TRBJ1-1; TRBD1 aligns across 7 bases. Germline assignment: CDR1 SGHRS and CDR2 YFSETQ. V lost 0 bases, J lost 2 bases, and 1 base stayed unmatched. This CDR3 has 14 residues. CDR3 nucleotides: TGCGCCAGCAGCTTGGAAGGGGGCAACACTGAAGCTTTCTTT. Protein sequence: CASSLEGGNTEAFF.

The chain links TRBV19 to TRBJ2-1; maybe TRBD1 (6 bases). V shed 6 bases and J shed 6 bases, with 27 bases lying between them. This CDR3 is built from 18 residues. Germline CDR1 is LNHDA and CDR2 is SQIVND (reference sequence). CDR3: CASSHALGGNLFFNEQFF. The CDR3 nucleotides read TGTGCCAGTAGCCACGCCCTTGGGGGCAATTTGTTTTTCAATGAGCAGTTCTTC.

This clone was picked up one time. The chain couples TRBV18 to TRBJ2-7, with a tentative D call TRBD2 (6 bases). The V end lost 3 bases, the J end lost 2 bases, and 14 bases lay between the germline ends. The length of the CDR3 is 15 residues. Germline-derived CDR1 and CDR2 are KGHSH and LQKENI. DNA for the CDR3: TGTGCCAGCTCACCCAACCCCGGGGGTCCCTACGAGCAGTACGTC. Residues: CASSPNPGGPYEQYV.

CDR3 DNA sequence: TGTGCCAGCACGACTCGACGGGACAACTCAAACATTCAGTACTTC. Amino acid sequence: CASTTRRDNSNIQYF. The chain recombines TRBV27 with TRBJ2-4, with D perhaps TRBD1 (6 bases). The V gene lost 7 bases and the J gene lost 6 bases, with 19 bases spanning the gap. Germline V lookup: CDR1 MNHEY, CDR2 SMNVEV (reference sequence). The length of the CDR3 is 15 residues.

This clone was counted a few times. The chain combines TRBV6-5 with TRBJ1-1, with D perhaps TRBD1 (5 bases). Germline-derived CDR1 and CDR2 are MNHEY and SVGAGI. The V end was cut by 6 bases, the J end by 1 base, with 9 bases between. This CDR3 region has 13 residues. The CDR3 DNA reads as TGTGCCAGCAGGATGACAGAGAACACTGAAGCTTTCTTT. Amino acids: CASRMTENTEAFF.

The rearrangement joins TRBV18 to TRBJ1-1, with a tentative D call TRBD1 (5 bases). The CDR3 loop spans 14 amino acids. Trimming removed 4 bases from V and 7 bases from J, with 16 bases in between. The germline V gene has CDR1 KGHSH and CDR2 LQKENI. CDR3 in amino acids: CASSQTQQAGEAFF. The CDR3 bases are TGTGCCAGCTCACAAACTCAACAGGCTGGTGAAGCTTTCTTT.

The rearrangement uses TRBV7-2 and TRBJ2-5; D uncertain. Per germline, CDR1 SGHTA and CDR2 FQGNSA. V was trimmed by 5 bases and J by 2 bases, leaving 12 bases between them. The CDR3 loop spans 14 amino acids. CDR3 in amino acids: CASSPGAFQETQYF. CDR3 DNA: TGTGCCAGCAGCCCCGGAGCGTTTCAAGAGACCCAGTACTTC.

The CDR3 DNA is TGTGCCAGCTCACCCGACAGCTATGGCTACACCTTC. Amino acid sequence: CASSPDSYGYTF. The chain employs TRBV18 and TRBJ1-2; D may be TRBD1 (5 bases). This CDR3 spans 12 amino acids. CDR1 is KGHSH, CDR2 LQKENI, per germline. V was pared by 3 bases and J by 4 bases, with 6 bases between.

J is TRBJ2-7 and V is TRBV6-5, with D possibly matching TRBD1 (6 bases). The CDR3 extends over 13 amino acids. CDR1 is MNHEY, CDR2 SVGAGI, per germline. Trimming removed 6 bases from V and 1 base from J, with 10 bases in between. This chain's CDR3 is CASRPTGSYEQYF. The CDR3 bases are TGTGCCAGCAGACCGACAGGATCCTACGAGCAGTACTTC.

This chain connects TRBV12-3 or TRBV12-4 to TRBJ2-1; D remains ambiguous. The CDR3 sequence is 13 residues long. Trimming shortened V by 6 bases and J by 9 bases, and 15 bases separated the two germline ends. For the CDR3, the DNA is TGTGCCAGCAGCTTAACCACTGGGCTTGAGCAGTTCTTC. Translation: CASSLTTGLEQFF.

The rearrangement uses TRBV6-5 and TRBJ2-2; TRBD1 aligns across 8 bases. This CDR3 comprises 15 residues. Germline CDR1 MNHEY, CDR2 SVGAGI. The trim removed 6 bases at V and 5 bases at J, leaving 8 bases unmatched. CDR3 coding DNA: TGTGCCAGCAGGGAGCGACAGGGGACGACCGGGGAGCTGTTTTTT. It yields the protein CASRERQGTTGELFF.

V is TRBV7-2 and J is TRBJ1-1, with unresolved D. CDR3 length: 15 residues. Trimming stripped 5 bases from V and 3 bases from J, with 16 bases between. Germline V gene sequence: CDR1 SGHTA, CDR2 FQGNSA. The CDR3 coding sequence is TGTGCCAGCAGCGCTGCTACTGGAGGGTACACTGAAGCTTTCTTT. This sequence encodes CASSAATGGYTEAFF.

This clone was seen just once. The chain couples TRBV7-8 to TRBJ1-3; D is ambiguous. The CDR3 sequence is 12 residues long. Germline V gives CDR1 SGHVS, CDR2 FQNEAQ. Trimming took off 4 bases at V and 5 bases at J, with 6 bases between the two ends. The CDR3 loop is CASSSQRNTIYF. CDR3 DNA: TGTGCCAGCAGCTCCCAGAGAAACACCATATATTTT. The whole variable domain, filled in from reference TRBV7-8 and TRBJ1-3, reads GAGVSQSPRYKVAKRGQDVALRCDPISGHVSLFWYQQALGQGPEFLTYFQNEAQLDKSGLPSDRFFAERPEGSVSTLKIQRTQQEDSAVYLCASSSQRNTIYFGEGSWLTVV.

The chain carries TRBV27 and TRBJ2-7; 7 nucleotides match TRBD1. Germline-derived CDR1 and CDR2 are MNHEY and SMNVEV (reference sequence). J gave up 2 bases and V 2 bases, and 3 bases lay outside the gene matches. The CDR3 is made up of 14 amino acids. The CDR3 here is CASSLLRGPYEQYF. CDR3 DNA sequence: TGTGCCAGCAGTTTACTGAGGGGGCCCTACGAGCAGTACTTC.

The rearrangement links TRBV19 to TRBJ2-7; D perhaps matches TRBD1 (6 bases). V lost 3 bases to trimming and J lost 4 bases, with 16 bases between them. The germline V gene has CDR1 LNHDA and CDR2 SQIVND (reference sequence). The CDR3 is 15 residues long. The CDR3 coding sequence is TGTGCCAGTAGTATTAGGTTGGGACAAAGATACGAGCAGTACGTC. As protein: CASSIRLGQRYEQYV.

The chain combines TRBV19 with TRBJ1-1, with a tentative D call TRBD1 (6 bases). Germline CDR1 is LNHDA and CDR2 is SQIVND (reference sequence). Trimming pared 2 bases from V and 1 base from J, leaving 8 bases between. CDR3 length: 14 amino acids. The CDR3: CASSISQGNTEAFF. The CDR3 DNA sequence: TGTGCCAGTAGTATATCACAGGGGAACACTGAAGCTTTCTTT.

V is TRBV5-3 and J is TRBJ2-7; TRBD2 matches 11 bases. TRBV5-3 counts as an open reading frame of uncertain function. The V and J ends lost 7 bases and 3 bases, in that order; junction bases with no gene match: 6. The length of the CDR3 is 14 residues. The CDR3 DNA sequence: TGTGCCAGAGCTAAGGGACTAGCGGTCTACGAGCAGTACTTC. Translation: CARAKGLAVYEQYF.

The rearrangement uses TRBV19 and TRBJ2-1, with 8 nucleotides matching TRBD2. The CDR3 runs to 18 residues. The V and J ends lost 4 bases and 4 bases, in that order; junction bases with no gene match: 15. The V gene's germline CDR1 is LNHDA and CDR2 SQIVND (reference sequence). The CDR3 here is CASSTPPVKRGPYNEQFF. Written as DNA, the CDR3 is TGTGCCAGTAGTACTCCCCCGGTTAAGCGGGGGCCGTACAATGAGCAGTTCTTC.

V gene TRBV15 combines with J gene TRBJ1-2; D may be TRBD1 (5 bases). Germline lookup yields CDR1 LNHNV and CDR2 YYDKDF (reference sequence). Trimming removed 0 bases from V and 8 bases from J, with 16 bases in between. The CDR3 length is 15 residues. CDR3 sequence reads: CATSRELGATKGYTF. In DNA form, the CDR3 reads TGTGCCACCAGCAGAGAATTAGGGGCAACTAAAGGCTACACCTTC.

V is TRBV4-1 and J is TRBJ2-5; D is possibly TRBD1 (6 bases). V lost 3 bases to trimming and J lost 8 bases, with 19 bases between them. This CDR3 region has 15 residues. In germline, CDR1 is MGHRA, CDR2 YSYEKL. The CDR3 bases are TGCGCCAGCAGCCAGGGGTACAGGGAAAGTGAAACCCAGTACTTC. This translates into CASSQGYRESETQYF.